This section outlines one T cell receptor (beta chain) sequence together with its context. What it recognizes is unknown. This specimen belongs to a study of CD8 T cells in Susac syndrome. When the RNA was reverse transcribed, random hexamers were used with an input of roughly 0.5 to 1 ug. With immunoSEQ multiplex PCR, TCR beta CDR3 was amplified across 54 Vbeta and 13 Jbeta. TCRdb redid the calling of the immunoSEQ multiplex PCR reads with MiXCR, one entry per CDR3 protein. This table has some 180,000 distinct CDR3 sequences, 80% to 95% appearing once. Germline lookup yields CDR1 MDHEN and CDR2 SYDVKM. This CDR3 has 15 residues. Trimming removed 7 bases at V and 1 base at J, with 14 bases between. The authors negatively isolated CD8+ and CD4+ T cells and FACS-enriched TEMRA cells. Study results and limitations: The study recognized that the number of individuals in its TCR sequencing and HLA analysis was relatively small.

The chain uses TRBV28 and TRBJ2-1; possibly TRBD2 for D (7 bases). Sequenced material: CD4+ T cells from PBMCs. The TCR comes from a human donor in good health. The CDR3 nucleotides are TGTGCCAGCACCAAGGGGGGGGGATCCTACAATGAGCAGTTCTTC. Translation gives CASTKGGGSYNEQFF.